These T cell receptor beta chains were read from a single sample in a study of cytomegalovirus exposure and HLA in healthy donors. The table came from immunoSEQ multiplex PCR; TCRdb's copy has only in-frame clones and leaves some out. The data contain some 100,000 clones, 88% of them singletons. The source material was PBMCs. These receptors were taken from a young man in good health and CMV-seronegative. Each CDR3 is given with its conserved first and last residue. D genes are given only for firm matches. Clone size is shown for a subset of rows, as once, few, many or a class of expanded clone.

abundance: -; v_gene: TRBV18; d_gene: TRBD1; j_gene: TRBJ2-7; CDR3nt: TGTGCCAGCTCAGCCGGGACAGGGACCGAGCAGTACTTC; CDR3aa: CASSAGTGTEQYF
abundance: -; v_gene: TRBV7-8; d_gene: -; j_gene: TRBJ2-7; CDR3nt: TGTGCCAGCAGCTTAGAGATCGTGACAGCTTTGTTCTACGAGCAGTACTTC; CDR3aa: CASSLEIVTALFYEQYF
abundance: -; v_gene: TRBV29-1; d_gene: -; j_gene: TRBJ1-1; CDR3nt: TGCAGCGTTGAAGAGGCGAACACTGAAGCTTTCTTT; CDR3aa: CSVEEANTEAFF
abundance: -; v_gene: TRBV5-4; d_gene: -; j_gene: TRBJ1-4; CDR3nt: TGTGCCAGCAGCTTGGTCGGGGGGGCTGAAAAACTGTTTTTT; CDR3aa: CASSLVGGAEKLFF
abundance: -; v_gene: TRBV10-2; d_gene: TRBD2; j_gene: TRBJ2-7; CDR3nt: TGCGCCAGCAAACCGGGACTACCTCGGGACGAGCAGTACTTC; CDR3aa: CASKPGLPRDEQYF
abundance: many; v_gene: TRBV6-5; d_gene: -; j_gene: TRBJ2-1; CDR3nt: TGTGCCAGCAGTATCCTACAGGGATACAATGAGCAGTTCTTC; CDR3aa: CASSILQGYNEQFF
abundance: -; v_gene: TRBV27; d_gene: -; j_gene: TRBJ2-7; CDR3nt: TGTGCCAGCAGCCCTTCCTGGGGGCTCAACGAGCAGTACTTC; CDR3aa: CASSPSWGLNEQYF
abundance: -; v_gene: TRBV27; d_gene: TRBD2; j_gene: TRBJ2-7; CDR3nt: TGTGCCAGCGGAAGACTAGCGGAGGGCTACGAGCAGTACTTC; CDR3aa: CASGRLAEGYEQYF
abundance: -; v_gene: TRBV7-7; d_gene: -; j_gene: TRBJ2-2; CDR3nt: TGTGCCAGCAGCCCGAGAGTCCGGGAAACCGGGGAGCTGTTTTTT; CDR3aa: CASSPRVRETGELFF
abundance: -; v_gene: TRBV6-1; d_gene: TRBD2; j_gene: TRBJ2-7; CDR3nt: TGTGCCAGCAGTGAATCCCCCTCACAAAGCGGGAGGGGATCCTACGAGCAGTACTTC; CDR3aa: CASSESPSQSGRGSYEQYF
abundance: -; v_gene: TRBV7-6; d_gene: -; j_gene: TRBJ2-7; CDR3nt: TGTGCCAGCAGCTCTTCGGACACACGCGTCAACGAGCAGTACTTC; CDR3aa: CASSSSDTRVNEQYF
abundance: -; v_gene: TRBV4-3; d_gene: -; j_gene: TRBJ1-4; CDR3nt: TGCGCCAGCAGCCAAGAAAGACTTAATGAAAAACTGTTTTTT; CDR3aa: CASSQERLNEKLFF
abundance: -; v_gene: TRBV19; d_gene: -; j_gene: TRBJ1-2; CDR3nt: TGTGCCAGTAGTATACAGGGTGGGGCTAACTATGGCTACACCTTC; CDR3aa: CASSIQGGANYGYTF
abundance: -; v_gene: TRBV9; d_gene: TRBD1; j_gene: TRBJ1-6; CDR3nt: TGTGCCAGCAGCAAAACAGGGGACAAAACTTCACCCCTCCACTTT; CDR3aa: CASSKTGDKTSPLHF
abundance: -; v_gene: TRBV5-1; d_gene: TRBD1; j_gene: TRBJ2-1; CDR3nt: TGCGCCAGCAGTCGACAGGGTTCTGACAATGAGCAGTTCTTC; CDR3aa: CASSRQGSDNEQFF
abundance: -; v_gene: TRBV9; d_gene: TRBD2; j_gene: TRBJ2-2; CDR3nt: TGTGCCAGCAGCGTCAGTTTTAGCGGGACGACCGGGGAGCTGTTTTTT; CDR3aa: CASSVSFSGTTGELFF
abundance: -; v_gene: TRBV11-3; d_gene: -; j_gene: TRBJ2-7; CDR3nt: TGTGCCAGCAGCGCCCGTAACCGGGACTCAATTCGCTACGAGCAGTACTTC; CDR3aa: CASSARNRDSIRYEQYF
abundance: -; v_gene: TRBV7-8; d_gene: TRBD1; j_gene: TRBJ1-1; CDR3nt: TGTGCCAGCAGCTCCGAATCCGGGACAGCTATAATTAACACTGAAGCTTTCTTT; CDR3aa: CASSSESGTAIINTEAFF
abundance: -; v_gene: TRBV25-1; d_gene: -; j_gene: TRBJ2-1; CDR3nt: TGTGCCAGCAGTGAGCCGGGACGACTAGAGTTCTTC; CDR3aa: CASSEPGRLEFF
abundance: -; v_gene: TRBV28; d_gene: -; j_gene: TRBJ2-5; CDR3nt: TGTGCCAGCAGTTTGGGGGCGGAAGAGACCCAGTACTTC; CDR3aa: CASSLGAEETQYF
abundance: -; v_gene: TRBV7-2; d_gene: -; j_gene: TRBJ1-5; CDR3nt: TGTGCCAGCAGCTTACTCTGGGGCGGTCAGCCCCAGCATTTT; CDR3aa: CASSLLWGGQPQHF
abundance: -; v_gene: TRBV4-3; d_gene: -; j_gene: TRBJ2-4; CDR3nt: TGCGCCAGCAGCCAAGAAATTCGACTAGCCAAAAACATTCAGTACTTC; CDR3aa: CASSQEIRLAKNIQYF
abundance: -; v_gene: TRBV21-1; d_gene: -; j_gene: TRBJ2-7; CDR3nt: TGTGCCAGCAGCACACATAGCGGGCTGCACCCCTCCTACGAGCAGTACTTC; CDR3aa: CASSTHSGLHPSYEQYF
abundance: few; v_gene: TRBV6-6; d_gene: -; j_gene: TRBJ1-5; CDR3nt: TGTGCCAGCAGTCAACAGGCTTATAGCAATCAGCCCCAGCATTTT; CDR3aa: CASSQQAYSNQPQHF
abundance: -; v_gene: TRBV5-1; d_gene: TRBD2; j_gene: TRBJ2-7; CDR3nt: TGCGCCAGCAGTACAGGCCCACACGGACTAGCGGATTCCTACGAGCAGTACTTC; CDR3aa: CASSTGPHGLADSYEQYF
abundance: -; v_gene: TRBV11-3; d_gene: TRBD2; j_gene: TRBJ2-1; CDR3nt: TGTGCCAGCAGCTACGTAACGGGACTAGCGGGGGAGATCGGTGAGCAGTTCTTC; CDR3aa: CASSYVTGLAGEIGEQFF